This passage covers 8 T cell receptor beta chains from one sample sequenced in a study of technical replicates of blood from several donors. The data were produced by immunoSEQ multiplex PCR, yet TCRdb's version contains in-frame clones alone and is incomplete. This table holds tens of thousands of clones, 96% found once. Sample: T cells isolated from PBMCs. The receptors stem from a human donor in good health.

The gene calls are TRBV10-3 and TRBJ2-1; 9 nucleotides align to TRBD2. V gave up 3 bases and J gave up 4 bases; unmatched junction bases: 7. The CDR3 totals 16 residues. CDR1 and CDR2 (germline): ENHRY, SYGVKD. CDR3 in amino acids: CAISEPETSGYNEQFF. The CDR3 DNA reads TGTGCCATCAGTGAACCTGAGACTAGCGGATACAATGAGCAGTTCTTC.

The chain uses TRBV23-1 and TRBJ1-2, with TRBD1 as a possible D gene (5 bases). TRBV23-1 is placed among ORFs of uncertain function. With 3 bases removed from V and 0 bases from J, the gap between germline ends came to 29 bases. This CDR3 has 21 residues. CDR3 sequence: CASSHLSFGGAAPYPNYGYTF. CDR3 nucleotide sequence: TGCGCCAGCAGTCATTTATCTTTCGGAGGGGCCGCCCCGTACCCTAACTATGGCTACACCTTC.

The chain has TRBV6-6 and TRBJ2-7, with D tentatively TRBD2 (5 bases). The germline V gene has CDR1 MNHNY and CDR2 SVGAGI (reference sequence). The CDR3 is 12 amino acids. Trimming cost V 5 bases and J 5 bases, with 10 bases left between them. The CDR3 sequence: CASSTSSHEQYF. CDR3 nucleotides: TGTGCCAGCAGTACTAGTTCCCACGAGCAGTACTTC.

The J gene is TRBJ2-1, the V gene TRBV5-8; 7 nucleotides align to TRBD2. V lost 5 bases, J lost 6 bases, and 8 bases stayed unmatched. Germline CDR1 reads SGHTS; CDR2 reads YDEGEE. The CDR3 consists of 14 residues. The CDR3 reads CASSQPGLFNEQFF. CDR3 bases: TGTGCCAGCAGTCAACCGGGACTATTCAATGAGCAGTTCTTC.

The chain employs TRBV19 and TRBJ2-5; 7 bases match TRBD2. Looked up from germline, CDR1 is LNHDA and CDR2 is SQIVND (reference sequence). The CDR3 consists of 15 residues. The J segment lost 5 bases and the V segment lost 5 bases, leaving 11 bases of the junction unmatched. CDR3 sequence: CASSAVGGSSETQYF. The CDR3 DNA follows: TGTGCCAGTAGTGCGGTAGGCGGGAGTTCGGAGACCCAGTACTTC.

The chain is built from TRBV11-2 and TRBJ1-2; maybe TRBD1 (6 bases). This CDR3 contains 15 residues. Germline CDR1 is SGHAT and CDR2 is FQNNGV. V was shortened by 0 bases and J by 8 bases, with 16 bases between the two germline ends. As DNA, the CDR3 is TGTGCCAGCAGCTTAGATGGTGCGTTCAGGGGAGGCTACACCTTC. Protein product: CASSLDGAFRGGYTF.

The rearrangement joins TRBV4-1 to TRBJ2-7; 11 bases are shared with TRBD2. Germline CDR1 MGHRA, CDR2 YSYEKL. The CDR3 is made up of 16 amino acids. The V and J ends lost 3 bases and 4 bases, in that order; junction bases with no gene match: 8. Here the CDR3 reads CASSQPSSGRLYEQYF. Written as DNA, the CDR3 is TGCGCCAGCAGCCAGCCCTCTAGCGGGAGGCTGTACGAGCAGTACTTC.

The V call is TRBV5-1, the J call TRBJ2-1; TRBD2 aligns across 7 bases. After removal of 1 base from V and 8 bases from J, the junction contained 6 bases not matched to a gene. The CDR3 covers 14 residues. Germline values: CDR1 SGHRS, CDR2 YFSETQ. The CDR3 is CASSLRTSGDEQFF. As DNA, the CDR3 is TGCGCCAGCAGCTTGCGGACTAGTGGCGATGAGCAGTTCTTC. The complete variable domain, with remaining parts taken from reference TRBV5-1 and TRBJ2-1, reads KAGVTQTPRYLIKTRGQQVTLSCSPISGHRSVSWYQQTPGQGLQFLFEYFSETQRNKGNFPGRFSGRQFSNSRSEMNVSTLELGDSALYLCASSLRTSGDEQFFGPGTRLTVL.